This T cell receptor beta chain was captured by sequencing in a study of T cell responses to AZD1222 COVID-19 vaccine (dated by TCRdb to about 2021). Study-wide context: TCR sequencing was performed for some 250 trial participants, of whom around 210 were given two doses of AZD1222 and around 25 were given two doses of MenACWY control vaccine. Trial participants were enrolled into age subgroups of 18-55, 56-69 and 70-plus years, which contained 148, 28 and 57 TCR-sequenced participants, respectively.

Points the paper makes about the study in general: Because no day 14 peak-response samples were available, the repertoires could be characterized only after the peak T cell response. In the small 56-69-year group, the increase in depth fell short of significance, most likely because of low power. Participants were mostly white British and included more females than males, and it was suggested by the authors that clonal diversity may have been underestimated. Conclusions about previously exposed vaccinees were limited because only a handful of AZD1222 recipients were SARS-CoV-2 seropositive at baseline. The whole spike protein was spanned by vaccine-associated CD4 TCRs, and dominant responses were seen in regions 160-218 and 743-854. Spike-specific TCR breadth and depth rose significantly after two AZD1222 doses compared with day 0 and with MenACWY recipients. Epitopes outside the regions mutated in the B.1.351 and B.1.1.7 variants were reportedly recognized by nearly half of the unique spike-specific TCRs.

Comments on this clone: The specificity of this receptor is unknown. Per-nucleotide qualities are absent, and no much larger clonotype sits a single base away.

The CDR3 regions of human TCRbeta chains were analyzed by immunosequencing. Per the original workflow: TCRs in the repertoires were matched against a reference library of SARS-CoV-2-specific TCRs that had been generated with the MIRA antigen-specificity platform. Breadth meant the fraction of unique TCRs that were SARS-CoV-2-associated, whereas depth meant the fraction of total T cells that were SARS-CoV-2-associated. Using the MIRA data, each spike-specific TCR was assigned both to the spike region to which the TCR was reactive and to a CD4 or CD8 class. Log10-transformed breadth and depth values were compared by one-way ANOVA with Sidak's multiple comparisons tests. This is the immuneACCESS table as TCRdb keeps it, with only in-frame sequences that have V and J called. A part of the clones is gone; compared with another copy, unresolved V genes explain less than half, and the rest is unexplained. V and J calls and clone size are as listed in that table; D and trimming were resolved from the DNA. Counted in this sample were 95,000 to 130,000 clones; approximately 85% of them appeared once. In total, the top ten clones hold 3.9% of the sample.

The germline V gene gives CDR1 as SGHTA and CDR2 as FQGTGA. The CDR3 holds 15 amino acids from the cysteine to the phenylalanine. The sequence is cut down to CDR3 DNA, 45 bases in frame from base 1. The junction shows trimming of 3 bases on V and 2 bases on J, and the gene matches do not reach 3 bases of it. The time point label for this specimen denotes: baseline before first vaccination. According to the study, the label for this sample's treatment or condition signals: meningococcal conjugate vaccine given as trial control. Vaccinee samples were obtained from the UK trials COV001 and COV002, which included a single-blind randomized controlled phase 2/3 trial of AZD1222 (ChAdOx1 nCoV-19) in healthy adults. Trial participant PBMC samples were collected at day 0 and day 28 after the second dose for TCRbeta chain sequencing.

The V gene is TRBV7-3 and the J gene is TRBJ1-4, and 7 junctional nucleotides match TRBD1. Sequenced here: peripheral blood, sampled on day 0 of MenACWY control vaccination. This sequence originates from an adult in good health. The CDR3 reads CASSLGGQTNEKLFF. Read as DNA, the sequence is TGTGCCAGCAGCTTGGGGGGACAGACTAATGAAAAACTGTTTTTT.